These 30 T cell receptor beta chains were all obtained from the same sample, sequenced in a study of blood T cells in healthy people across ages. A second about 7 to 12 cycle PCR used barcoded and J-beta primers. TCRdb independently ran MiXCR on the 5' RACE reads; one entry per CDR3 protein. The sample records some 1.5 million distinct CDR3 sequences, about 45% being singletons. The sample taken for sequencing was blood. These receptors were obtained from a woman younger than 35 in good health.

The rearrangement uses TRBV6-1 and TRBJ2-2; 9 nucleotides match TRBD1. The CDR3 is 14 amino acids. Germline CDR1 is MNHNS and CDR2 is SASEGT. Trimming cost V 10 bases and J 3 bases; bases outside gene matches: 6. CDR3 sequence reads: CATTGGSYTGELFF. CDR3 DNA sequence: TGTGCCACGACAGGGGGATCGTACACCGGGGAGCTGTTTTTT.

The rearrangement links TRBV9 to TRBJ2-3, with 7 bases identical to TRBD2. Germline assignment: CDR1 SGDLS and CDR2 YYNGEE. There are 15 residues in the CDR3. With V trimmed by 4 bases and J by 4 bases, 9 bases remained unmatched. CDR3 DNA: TGTGCCAGCAGCTTCAGGGAGGGGCAGGCAGATACGCAGTATTTT. This sequence encodes CASSFREGQADTQYF. Variable domain in full (rest from reference TRBV9 and TRBJ2-3): DSGVTQTPKHLITATGQRVTLRCSPRSGDLSVYWYQQSLDQGLQFLIQYYNGEERAKGNILERFSAQQFPDLHSELNLSSLELGDSALYFCASSFREGQADTQYFGPGTRLTVL.

This clonotype was observed a few times. The CDR3 DNA follows: TGTGCCAGCAGCCCGAGCAGCTCCCTTTCCTACGAGCAGTACTTC. Its translation is CASSPSSSLSYEQYF. The V and J genes are TRBV7-9 and TRBJ2-7; unclear D gene. CDR3 length: 15 residues. CDR1 and CDR2 (germline): SEHNR, FQNEAQ (reference sequence). Trimming removed 5 bases from V and 1 base from J, with 15 bases in between.

This sequence joins TRBV5-6 and TRBJ2-5; 7 nucleotides agree with TRBD1. Looked up from germline, CDR1 is SGHDT and CDR2 is YYEEEE. This CDR3 contains 15 residues. V lost 5 bases and J lost 0; bases outside the gene matches: 7. The CDR3 loop reads CASRQEDRYQETQYF. DNA for the CDR3: TGTGCCAGCAGACAAGAGGACAGGTACCAAGAGACCCAGTACTTC.

The chain uses TRBV5-1 and TRBJ1-5; tentatively, D is TRBD1 (6 bases). Germline V gives CDR1 SGHRS, CDR2 YFSETQ. The CDR3 loop spans 14 amino acids. V gave up 5 bases and J gave up 3 bases, with 12 bases separating them. The CDR3 sequence: CASRVGADNQPQHF. The CDR3 DNA reads TGCGCCAGCAGGGTGGGGGCGGACAATCAGCCCCAGCATTTT.

This sequence joins TRBV20-1 and TRBJ1-6, with TRBD1 as a possible D gene (5 bases). CDR1 and CDR2 (germline): DFQATT, SNEGSKA (reference sequence). There are 15 residues in the CDR3. Trimming removed 2 bases from V and 7 bases from J, with 15 bases in between. This chain's CDR3 is CSARLGAGWNSPLHF. CDR3 DNA sequence: TGCAGTGCTAGATTAGGAGCAGGGTGGAATTCACCCCTCCACTTT.

This clonotype was counted a few times. The CDR3 loop reads CASSILERPAKSNQPQHF. Written as DNA, the CDR3 is TGTGCCAGTAGTATTCTAGAGCGGCCAGCTAAAAGCAATCAGCCCCAGCATTTT. The chain has TRBV19 and TRBJ1-5; D not resolved. With 3 bases removed from V and 1 base from J, the gap between germline ends came to 19 bases. CDR1 and CDR2 from the germline V gene are LNHDA and SQIVND (reference sequence). CDR3 size: 18 residues.

The genes are TRBV6-1 and TRBJ2-5, with 12 bases identical to TRBD2. The CDR3 covers 15 residues. V dropped 5 bases and J dropped 3; count of bases not matched to a gene: 4. The germline V gene has CDR1 MNHNS and CDR2 SASEGT. DNA for the CDR3: TGTGCCAGCAGTCGACTAGCGGGAGAAGAAGAGACCCAGTACTTC. It specifies CASSRLAGEEETQYF.

The genes are TRBV4-3 and TRBJ1-4; D not certain. V was clipped by 0 bases and J by 7 bases, with 12 bases between them. Per germline, CDR1 LGHNA and CDR2 YSLEER. The CDR3 covers 15 residues. The chain's CDR3 is CASSQDEFSSEKLFF. The DNA for the CDR3 is TGCGCCAGCAGCCAAGACGAGTTCTCTAGTGAAAAACTGTTTTTT.

The sample holds one count of this clonotype. The J gene is TRBJ2-5, the V gene TRBV10-2; possibly TRBD2 for D (5 bases). Germline V gives CDR1 WSHSY, CDR2 SAAADI. The CDR3 has 12 residues. V was cut by 2 bases and J by 5 bases, with 6 bases left in between. CDR3 residues: CASSEPGETQYF. DNA of the CDR3: TGCGCCAGCAGTGAGCCGGGGGAGACCCAGTACTTC.

In its sample, this clonotype was seen once. This sequence joins TRBV20-1 and TRBJ2-6; D is undetermined. V lost 0 bases and J lost 0, with 12 bases in between. The CDR3 covers 17 residues. Germline CDR1 reads DFQATT; CDR2 reads SNEGSKA (reference sequence). In DNA form, the CDR3 reads TGCAGTGCTAGAGAGGGCAAACTTGACTCTGGGGCCAACGTCCTGACTTTC. Its protein product is CSAREGKLDSGANVLTF.

The chain links TRBV6-2 or TRBV6-3 to TRBJ2-3; 8 nucleotides agree with TRBD2. V dropped 8 bases and J dropped 4; count of bases not matched to a gene: 5. The CDR3 loop spans 13 amino acids. The germline V gene has CDR1 MNHEY and CDR2 SVGEGT. The CDR3 is CASVLAGADTQYF. CDR3 nucleotides: TGTGCCAGCGTTCTAGCGGGCGCAGATACGCAGTATTTT.

The chain is built from TRBV29-1 and TRBJ2-6, with D perhaps matching TRBD1 (6 bases). Trimming stripped 1 base from V and 0 bases from J, with 16 bases between. Germline V CDR1 and CDR2: SQVTM, ANQGSEA. CDR3 length: 18 residues. Here the CDR3 DNA reads TGCAGCGTTGAAGGGGGGCGTGGGGGCCGCTCTGGGGCCAACGTCCTGACTTTC. Its protein is CSVEGGRGGRSGANVLTF.

This clonotype has just one count. This sequence joins TRBV10-2 and TRBJ2-5; 9 bases are shared with TRBD2. The DNA end lines up better with TRBJ2-7; the J call may be wrong. The CDR3 totals 19 residues. Germline CDR1 WSHSY, CDR2 SAAADI. The CDR3 sequence is CASSDSGGRALQSPYEQYF. The DNA of the CDR3 is TGCGCCAGCAGTGATTCCGGCGGGAGGGCTCTACAATCCCCCTACGAGCAGTACTTC.

This clonotype was observed a few times. The CDR3 protein is CASSSLGLPYEQYF. In DNA form, the CDR3 reads TGTGCCAGCAGTTCCCTCGGACTACCCTACGAGCAGTACTTC. The gene calls are TRBV7-9 and TRBJ2-7; D may be TRBD2 (6 bases). Trimming shortened V by 6 bases and J by 2 bases, and 14 bases separated the two germline ends. This CDR3 is 14 amino acids long. Germline values: CDR1 SEHNR, CDR2 FQNEAQ (reference sequence). Filled out from reference TRBV7-9 and TRBJ2-7, the complete variable domain reads DTGVSQNPRHKITKRGQNVTFRCDPISEHNRLYWYRQTLGQGPEFLTYFQNEAQLEKSRLLSDRFSAERPKGSFSTLEIQRTEQGDSAMYLCASSSLGLPYEQYFGPGTRLTVT.

V is TRBV6-1 and J is TRBJ1-1; 9 nucleotides line up with TRBD1. Trimming removed 8 bases from V and 1 base from J; junction bases left unmatched: 8. The V gene's germline CDR1 is MNHNS and CDR2 SASEGT. The CDR3 extends over 15 amino acids. The CDR3 DNA reads as TGTGCCAGCGTGATTCAACAGGGGGCGAACACTGAAGCTTTCTTT. As protein: CASVIQQGANTEAFF.

The genes are TRBV10-3 and TRBJ1-2; D is ambiguous. Germline CDR1 reads ENHRY; CDR2 reads SYGVKD. V lost 2 bases and J 4 bases, leaving 11 bases between the germline ends. The CDR3 extends over 14 amino acids. The CDR3 sequence is CAISEGEQSYGYTF. In DNA form, the CDR3 reads TGTGCCATCAGTGAGGGGGAACAGAGCTATGGCTACACCTTC.

The rearrangement uses TRBV29-1 and TRBJ2-1, with TRBD2 matching over 14 bases. The CDR3 is made up of 16 amino acids. Germline V gene data show CDR1 as SQVTM and CDR2 as ANQGSEA. Here the CDR3 reads CSGVAGTSGSGNEQFF. The CDR3 bases are TGCAGTGGGGTAGCCGGGACTAGCGGGAGTGGGAATGAGCAGTTCTTC.

This chain connects TRBV12-3 or TRBV12-4 to TRBJ1-6; TRBD1 might be the D (5 bases). Trimming shortened V by 0 bases and J by 10 bases, and 10 bases separated the two germline ends. The CDR3 runs to 14 residues. The CDR3 here is CASSLAQVFSPLHF. Here the CDR3 DNA reads TGTGCCAGCAGTTTAGCACAGGTTTTCTCACCCCTCCACTTT.

Only a few counts were recorded for this clonotype. The chain joins TRBV7-2 to TRBJ1-2; possible D gene TRBD1, 5 bases. The CDR3 extends over 14 amino acids. V gave up 3 bases and J gave up 2 bases, with 10 bases separating them. Germline CDR1 and CDR2: SGHTA and FQGNSA. CDR3 coding DNA: TGTGCCAGCAGCTTTTCGGGGGTGAACTATGGCTACACCTTC. Its protein product is CASSFSGVNYGYTF.

A few counts support this clonotype. The chain is built from TRBV5-1 and TRBJ1-5; 7 positions agree with TRBD1. Trimming took 4 bases from V and 6 from J; bases not matched to a gene: 16. Germline loops: CDR1 SGHRS, CDR2 YFSETQ. The CDR3 runs to 17 residues. CDR3 residues: CASSARPTGSGGQPQHF. In nucleotides, the CDR3 is TGCGCCAGCAGCGCCCGACCGACAGGATCAGGGGGTCAGCCCCAGCATTTT.

Only a few counts were recorded for this clonotype. The rearrangement links TRBV5-1 to TRBJ2-4, with 11 bases fitting TRBD2. With 4 bases clipped from V and 13 bases from J, the junction kept 10 bases outside the gene matches. This CDR3 is 14 amino acids long. Germline loops: CDR1 SGHRS, CDR2 YFSETQ. Here the CDR3 reads CASSTGTSGIGQYF. DNA for the CDR3: TGCGCCAGCAGCACCGGGACTAGCGGTATAGGGCAGTACTTC.

This clonotype was observed a few times. V is TRBV12-3 or TRBV12-4 and J is TRBJ2-6; D gene uncertain. The CDR3 sequence is 13 residues long. Trimming shortened V by 7 bases and J by 7 bases, and 11 bases separated the two germline ends. The CDR3 spells CASTPWAANVLTF. The CDR3 DNA sequence: TGTGCCAGCACCCCATGGGCCGCCAACGTCCTGACTTTC.

This chain uses TRBV20-1 with TRBJ1-2; perhaps TRBD1 as D (6 bases). Germline V CDR1 and CDR2: DFQATT, SNEGSKA (reference sequence). The CDR3 extends over 16 amino acids. The CDR3 nucleotides read TGCAGAGCCTCCTTCTCTTCGGGGGGCTTTGGATATGGCTACACCTTC. Amino acids: CRASFSSGGFGYGYTF.

The V gene is TRBV20-1, the J gene TRBJ2-5, with TRBD1 matching over 8 bases. CDR3 length: 13 residues. With 6 bases clipped from V and 5 bases from J, the junction kept 8 bases outside the gene matches. Germline lookup yields CDR1 DFQATT and CDR2 SNEGSKA (reference sequence). The CDR3 is CSALEQGAETQYF. CDR3 nucleotide sequence: TGCAGTGCCCTAGAGCAGGGGGCGGAGACCCAGTACTTC.

In DNA, the CDR3 is TGTGCCAGCAGTTACTCTTCTGGGGCTGGGGCTAACATTCAGTACTTC. It translates to CASSYSSGAGANIQYF. The V and J genes are TRBV6-5 and TRBJ2-5; D perhaps matches TRBD1 (5 bases). The J call is doubtful: the DNA matches TRBJ2-4 better. CDR1 is MNHEY and CDR2 is SVGAGI in the germline V gene. There are 16 residues in the CDR3.

The chain employs TRBV5-5 and TRBJ1-2; D unclear. Looked up from germline, CDR1 is SGHKS and CDR2 is YYEKEE (reference sequence). The V gene lost 1 base and the J gene lost 5 bases, with 18 bases spanning the gap. The CDR3 is 16 residues long. The CDR3 sequence is CASSLRTREISYGYTF. The CDR3 DNA follows: TGTGCCAGCAGCTTGAGGACCCGGGAGATAAGTTATGGCTACACCTTC.

The chain couples TRBV25-1 to TRBJ1-4; D gene ambiguous. Germline V CDR1 and CDR2: MGHDK, SYGVNS. There are 15 residues in the CDR3. Trimming removed 1 base at V and 7 bases at J, with 13 bases between. The CDR3 region is CASSEFKGRLEKLFF. In nucleotides, the CDR3 is TGTGCCAGCAGTGAATTCAAGGGTAGACTTGAAAAACTGTTTTTT.

This clonotype was seen more than once but under ten times. The genes are TRBV24-1 and TRBJ2-7, with D perhaps TRBD1 (5 bases). The CDR3 runs 12 residues. In germline, CDR1 is KGHDR, CDR2 SFDVKD. V was clipped by 4 bases and J by 4 bases, with 7 bases between them. The CDR3 protein is CATSETGYEQYF. The CDR3 DNA reads as TGTGCCACCAGTGAAACAGGATACGAGCAGTACTTC.

The chain has TRBV12-3 or TRBV12-4 and TRBJ2-3; no firm D call. The length of the CDR3 is 14 residues. The ends were cut back, 1 base at V and 6 bases at J, with 11 bases in the middle. The CDR3 DNA is TGTGCCAGCAGTTTAGGCGGTCTTCGTGATACGCAGTATTTT. Its translation is CASSLGGLRDTQYF.